The following is a T cell receptor (beta chain) sequence with its context. Its cognate antigen is unknown. Time point defined: patch test 1, 2 weeks after DPC sensitization. Treatment here: therapeutic diphenylcyclopropenone sensitization with weekly scalp DPC. Losses at the gene ends were 4 bases for V and 4 bases for J; bases not matched to a gene: 5. This CDR3 has 15 residues. Germline V gene data show CDR1 as SGDLS and CDR2 as YYNGEE. MiXCR, run by TCRdb on the RACE reads, gives a single entry per CDR3 protein. The sample shows fewer than 150,000 distinct CDR3 sequences, roughly 15% of them seen only once. The sample is drawn from a study of human T cells and chemical hapten exposure. Study-wide results and caveats: Sensitization with DPC brought no change to TCRs above 1 in 1000 in frequency.

The rearrangement links TRBV9 to TRBJ2-5, with 12 bases aligning to TRBD2. The sample in question was whole blood, obtained in connection with sensitization to the hapten diphenylcyclopropenone (DPC). The receptor was isolated from a young man with alopecia areata. Some clones in this sample may be carry-over from other donors' samples. The CDR3 sequence: CASSFTSGGIETQYF. The CDR3 bases are TGTGCCAGCAGCTTCACTAGCGGGGGGATAGAGACCCAGTACTTC.